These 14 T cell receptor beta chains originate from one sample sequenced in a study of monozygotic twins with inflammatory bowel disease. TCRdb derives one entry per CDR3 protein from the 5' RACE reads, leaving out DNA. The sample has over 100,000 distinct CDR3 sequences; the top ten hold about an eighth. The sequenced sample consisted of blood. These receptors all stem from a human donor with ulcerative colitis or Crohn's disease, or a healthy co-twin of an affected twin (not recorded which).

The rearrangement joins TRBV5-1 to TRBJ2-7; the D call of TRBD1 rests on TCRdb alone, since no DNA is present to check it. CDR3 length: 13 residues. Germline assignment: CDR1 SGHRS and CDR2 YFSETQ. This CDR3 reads CASSLEGRGEQYF. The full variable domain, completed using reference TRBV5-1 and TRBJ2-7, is KAGVTQTPRYLIKTRGQQVTLSCSPISGHRSVSWYQQTPGQGLQFLFEYFSETQRNKGNFPGRFSGRQFSNSRSEMNVSTLELGDSALYLCASSLEGRGEQYFGPGTRLTVT.

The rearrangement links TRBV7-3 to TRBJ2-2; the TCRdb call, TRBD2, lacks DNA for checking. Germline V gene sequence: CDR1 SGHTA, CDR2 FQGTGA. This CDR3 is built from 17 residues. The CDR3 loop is CASSSTSGRPNTGELFF. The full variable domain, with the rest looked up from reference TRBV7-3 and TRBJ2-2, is GAGVSQTPSNKVTEKGKYVELRCDPISGHTALYWYRQSLGQGPEFLIYFQGTGAADDSGLPNDRFFAVRPEGSVSTLKIQRTERGDSAVYLCASSSTSGRPNTGELFFGEGSRLTVL.

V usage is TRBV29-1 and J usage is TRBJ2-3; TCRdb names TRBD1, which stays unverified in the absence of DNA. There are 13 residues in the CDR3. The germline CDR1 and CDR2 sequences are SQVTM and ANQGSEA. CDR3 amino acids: CSGSGQGTDTQYF.

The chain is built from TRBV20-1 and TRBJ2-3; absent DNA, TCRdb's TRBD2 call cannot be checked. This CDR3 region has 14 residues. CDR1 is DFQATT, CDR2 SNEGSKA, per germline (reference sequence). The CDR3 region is CSAMSGASTDTQYF.

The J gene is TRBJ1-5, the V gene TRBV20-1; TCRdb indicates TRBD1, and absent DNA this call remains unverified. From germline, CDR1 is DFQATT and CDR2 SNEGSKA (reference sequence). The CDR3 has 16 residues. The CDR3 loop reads CSAPQTGARSNQPQHF.

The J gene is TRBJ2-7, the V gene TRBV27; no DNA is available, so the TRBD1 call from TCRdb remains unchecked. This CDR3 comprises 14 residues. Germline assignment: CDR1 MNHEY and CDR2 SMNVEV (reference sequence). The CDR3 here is CASSLSYRVGEQYF.

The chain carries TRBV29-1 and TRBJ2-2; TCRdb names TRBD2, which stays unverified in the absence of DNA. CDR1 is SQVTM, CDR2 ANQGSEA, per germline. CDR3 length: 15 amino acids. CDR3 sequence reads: CSAGTSGGDTGELFF.

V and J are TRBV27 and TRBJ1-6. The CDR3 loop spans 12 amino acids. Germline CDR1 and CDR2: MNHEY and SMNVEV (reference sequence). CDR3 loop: CASSGPVGALHF.

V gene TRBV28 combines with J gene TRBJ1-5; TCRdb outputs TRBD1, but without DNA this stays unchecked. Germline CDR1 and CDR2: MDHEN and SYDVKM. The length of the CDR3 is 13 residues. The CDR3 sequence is CASSPPVRGDQHF.

CDR3 loop: CSAYLGTSGRTDTQYF. This sequence joins TRBV20-1 and TRBJ2-3; TCRdb's D gene call, TRBD2, goes unchecked for lack of DNA. The germline gives CDR1 DFQATT, CDR2 SNEGSKA (reference sequence). The CDR3 totals 16 residues.

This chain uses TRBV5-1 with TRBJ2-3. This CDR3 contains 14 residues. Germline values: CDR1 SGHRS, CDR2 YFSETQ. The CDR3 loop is CASSLTNGADTQYF. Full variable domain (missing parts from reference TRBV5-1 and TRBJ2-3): KAGVTQTPRYLIKTRGQQVTLSCSPISGHRSVSWYQQTPGQGLQFLFEYFSETQRNKGNFPGRFSGRQFSNSRSEMNVSTLELGDSALYLCASSLTNGADTQYFGPGTRLTVL.

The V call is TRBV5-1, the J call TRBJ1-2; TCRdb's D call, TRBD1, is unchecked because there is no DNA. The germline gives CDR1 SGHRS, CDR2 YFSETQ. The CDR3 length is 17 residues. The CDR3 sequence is CASSLEDRVINPYGYTF.

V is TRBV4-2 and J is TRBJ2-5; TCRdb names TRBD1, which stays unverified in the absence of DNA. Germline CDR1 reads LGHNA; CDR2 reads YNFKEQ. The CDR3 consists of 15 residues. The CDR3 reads CASSQDVEGQETQYF.

CDR3 loop: CASSVAGSYEQYF. J is TRBJ2-7 and V is TRBV2; TCRdb picks TRBD1, but there is no DNA to check that call. This CDR3 spans 13 amino acids. CDR1 and CDR2 (germline): SNHLY, FYNNEI.